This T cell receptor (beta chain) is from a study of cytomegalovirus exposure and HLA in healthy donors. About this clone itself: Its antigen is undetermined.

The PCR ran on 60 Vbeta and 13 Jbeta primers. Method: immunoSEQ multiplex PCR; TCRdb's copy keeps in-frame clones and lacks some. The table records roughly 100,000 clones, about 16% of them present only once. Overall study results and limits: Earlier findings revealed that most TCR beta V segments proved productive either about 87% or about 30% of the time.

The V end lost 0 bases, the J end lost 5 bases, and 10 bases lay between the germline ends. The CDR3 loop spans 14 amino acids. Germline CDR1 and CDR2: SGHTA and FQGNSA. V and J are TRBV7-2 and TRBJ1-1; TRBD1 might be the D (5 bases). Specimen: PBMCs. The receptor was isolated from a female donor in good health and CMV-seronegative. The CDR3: CASSLALRGTEAFF. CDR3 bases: TGTGCCAGCAGCTTAGCGCTTCGGGGGACTGAAGCTTTCTTT.